These T cell receptor beta chains were read from a single sample in a study of neurological immune-mediated disorders. TCRdb redid the calling of the 5' RACE reads with MiXCR, one entry per CDR3 protein. Of 35,000 to 40,000 distinct CDR3 sequences listed, roughly 10% are singletons. Sequences were obtained from PBMCs. These receptors came from a man aged 60 to 69 with HTLV-1-associated myelopathy (HAM/TSP). Each CDR3 is given with its conserved first and last residue. The D gene is left open where the match is weak. For some rows the clone size is stated as once, few or many, or as a class when expanded; others skip it.

TRBV29-1	TRBJ2-1	TRBD2	many	CSAILGTSGLISYNEQFF	TGCAGCGCGATCCTTGGGACTAGCGGGTTGATCTCCTACAATGAGCAGTTCTTC
TRBV5-6	TRBJ2-5	.	many	CASSFVAEETQYF	TGTGCCAGCAGCTTCGTAGCGGAAGAGACCCAGTACTTC
TRBV5-8	TRBJ1-1	.	.	CASSFYMSEAFF	TGTGCCAGCAGCTTCTACATGTCTGAAGCTTTCTTT
TRBV5-6	TRBJ1-1	TRBD1	many	CASSPDRGIVTEAFF	TGTGCCAGCAGCCCGGACAGGGGAATCGTCACTGAAGCTTTCTTT
TRBV7-2	TRBJ2-5	.	medium-sized	CASSLTTGDKTQYF	TGTGCCAGCAGCTTAACGACGGGGGACAAGACCCAGTACTTC
TRBV6-1	TRBJ2-1	.	many	CASIRGSPYNEQFF	TGTGCCAGCATCAGAGGGTCACCTTACAATGAGCAGTTCTTC
TRBV6-5	TRBJ1-6	.	many	CASRAGVRSPLHF	TGTGCCAGCAGAGCGGGGGTACGTTCACCCCTCCACTTT
TRBV20-1	TRBJ2-5	.	many	CSASETGKSQYF	TGCAGTGCTAGTGAGACAGGCAAGTCCCAGTACTTC
TRBV5-6	TRBJ2-7	.	many	CASSLLDTYEQYF	TGTGCCAGCAGCTTGTTGGACACCTACGAGCAGTACTTC
TRBV7-2	TRBJ2-7	.	medium-sized	CASSLSSYEQYF	TGTGCCAGCAGCCTGAGCTCCTACGAGCAGTACTTC
TRBV7-9	TRBJ2-5	.	many	CASSIRWGVRETQYF	TGTGCCAGCAGCATACGGTGGGGAGTACGAGAGACCCAGTACTTC
TRBV19	TRBJ1-2	.	few	CATTDANYGYTF	TGTGCCACTACAGACGCTAACTATGGCTACACCTTC
TRBV27	TRBJ2-3	.	many	CASSLSVGDPTDTQYF	TGTGCCAGCAGTTTATCGGTCGGAGACCCAACAGATACGCAGTATTTT
TRBV6-6	TRBJ2-2	TRBD2	.	CATLGTRGGTGELFF	TGTGCCACCCTAGGGACTAGGGGAGGCACCGGGGAGCTGTTTTTT
TRBV4-1	TRBJ1-6	.	many	CASSQTDGSPGALHF	TGCGCCAGCAGCCAAACTGATGGCAGCCCGGGGGCCCTCCACTTT
TRBV20-1	TRBJ1-1	TRBD1	many	CSPSQGAGAEAFF	TGCAGCCCTAGCCAGGGGGCGGGTGCTGAGGCTTTCTTT
TRBV28	TRBJ2-2	.	many	CATLNTGELFF	TGTGCCACCTTGAACACCGGGGAGCTGTTTTTT
TRBV28	TRBJ2-7	TRBD1	many	CASSEQGVRYEQYF	TGTGCCAGCAGCGAACAGGGGGTTCGGTACGAGCAGTACTTC
TRBV28	TRBJ1-5	TRBD1	many	CASRPGQPNQPQHF	TGTGCCAGCAGACCGGGACAGCCCAATCAGCCCCAGCATTTT
TRBV5-6	TRBJ1-2	TRBD1	many	CASSLAGQVYGYTF	TGTGCCAGCAGCTTGGCGGGACAGGTTTATGGCTACACCTTC